What follows are 18 T cell receptor beta chains derived from one specimen sequenced in a study of T cell repertoires in cytomegalovirus infection. A single record per CDR3 protein comes from TCRdb applying MiXCR to the reads. The data hold 100,000 or so distinct CDR3 sequences, with approximately 15% observed a single time. Sequencing input: PBMCs. These receptors originate from a human donor in good health (CMV status not recorded). Some clones in this sample may be carry-over from other donors' samples.

In its sample, this clonotype was seen a few times. V is TRBV12-3 or TRBV12-4 and J is TRBJ2-1, with D tentatively TRBD1 or TRBD2 (6 bases each). Trimming took 7 bases from V and 0 from J, leaving 13 bases between them. The CDR3 runs to 15 residues. CDR3 DNA: TGTGCCAGCACCCTCGGGGGCAGCTCCTACAATGAGCAGTTCTTC. This translates into CASTLGGSSYNEQFF.

The chain recombines TRBV7-9 with TRBJ2-3; the D gene is possibly TRBD1 (6 bases). The V gene's germline CDR1 is SEHNR and CDR2 FQNEAQ (reference sequence). Trimming left V 4 bases short and J 2 bases short, with 13 bases between. This CDR3 comprises 15 residues. CDR3 region: CASSSPGTTTDTQYF. CDR3 coding DNA: TGTGCCAGCAGCTCCCCGGGGACAACCACAGATACGCAGTATTTT.

CDR3 DNA sequence: TGCGCCAGCAGCGCTGAGACTAGCACAGATACGCAGTATTTT. This sequence encodes CASSAETSTDTQYF. The V and J genes are TRBV5-1 and TRBJ2-3; D is undetermined. This CDR3 is 14 amino acids long. Trimming removed 4 bases from V and 0 bases from J, with 9 bases in between. The germline V gene encodes CDR1 SGHRS and CDR2 YFSETQ.

The chain couples TRBV4-2 to TRBJ1-2; 7 positions agree with TRBD1. The CDR3 contains 13 residues. Trimming cost V 1 base and J 12 bases; bases outside gene matches: 8. CDR1 and CDR2 from the germline V gene are LGHNA and YNFKEQ. The chain's CDR3 is CASSQVNTGEDTF. The CDR3 DNA follows: TGTGCCAGCAGCCAAGTTAACACAGGGGAAGACACCTTC.

The gene calls are TRBV6-1 and TRBJ2-1; 8 positions match TRBD2. CDR1 and CDR2 from the germline V gene are MNHNS and SASEGT. This CDR3 contains 13 residues. With 8 bases clipped from V and 9 bases from J, the junction kept 9 bases outside the gene matches. CDR3 amino acids: CASGDNLAGEQFF. In DNA form, the CDR3 reads TGTGCCAGCGGAGACAACCTAGCGGGTGAGCAGTTCTTC.

This clonotype was detected many times. The chain combines TRBV5-1 with TRBJ2-7, with D possibly being TRBD1 (6 bases). This CDR3 spans 14 amino acids. Trimming shortened V by 2 bases and J by 3 bases, and 12 bases separated the two germline ends. Germline assignment: CDR1 SGHRS and CDR2 YFSETQ. As DNA, the CDR3 is TGCGCCAGCAGCTTTGCAGGGGTAGGCTACGAGCAGTACTTC. Protein: CASSFAGVGYEQYF.

This clonotype was observed at least ten times. The V gene is TRBV12-3 or TRBV12-4, the J gene TRBJ1-2; no reliable D call. V lost 7 bases to trimming and J lost 4 bases, with 22 bases between them. The CDR3 extends over 16 amino acids. The CDR3 DNA reads TGTGCCAGCAACGTAACGGGGAGGGCCTTAGGCTATGGCTACACCTTC. Translated: CASNVTGRALGYGYTF.

A word on this clonotype: Given a much more abundant clone one base away, this may be a read error. The chain recombines TRBV7-6 with TRBJ2-2, with D perhaps TRBD1 (6 bases). Germline V gene data show CDR1 as SGHVS and CDR2 as FNYEAQ. The CDR3 is 15 residues long. In nucleotides, the CDR3 is TGTACCAGCAGCTTCTGGGCAGGGGAAGGCGGGGAGCTGTTTTTT. Its protein product is CTSSFWAGEGGELFF.

The chain is built from TRBV6-4 and TRBJ2-2; 9 nucleotides match TRBD1. The CDR3 is 14 amino acids. V shed 5 bases, J shed 11 bases, and the junction held 9 bases outside the gene matches. CDR1 MRHNA and CDR2 SNTAGT come from the germline V gene. The CDR3 here is CASSSTGQGSELFF. The DNA of the CDR3 is TGTGCCAGCAGTTCCACGGGACAGGGAAGCGAGCTGTTTTTT.

This clonotype has only a few counts. V and J are TRBV19 and TRBJ1-1; 11 positions match TRBD1. The germline V gene encodes CDR1 LNHDA and CDR2 SQIVND (reference sequence). The CDR3 extends over 16 amino acids. The V segment lost 4 bases and the J segment 1 base; nucleotides outside the gene matches: 5. CDR3 DNA sequence: TGTGCCAGTAGTACCGGACAGGGGGCCTCGAACACTGAAGCTTTCTTT. Encoded protein: CASSTGQGASNTEAFF.

The chain has TRBV7-2 and TRBJ1-5, with 9 nucleotides matching TRBD1. V was pared by 5 bases and J by 6 bases, with 8 bases of the junction left unmatched. CDR1 and CDR2 (germline): SGHTA, FQGNSA. The CDR3 contains 15 residues. The CDR3 DNA is TGTGCCAGCAGCCCCGGACAGGGGATAGTTCAGCCCCAGCATTTT. It translates to CASSPGQGIVQPQHF.

This rearrangement joins TRBV19 to TRBJ2-5; 7 nucleotides match TRBD1. The germline V gene has CDR1 LNHDA and CDR2 SQIVND (reference sequence). Losses at the gene ends were 6 bases for V and 3 bases for J; bases not matched to a gene: 7. This CDR3 is 14 amino acids long. DNA for the CDR3: TGTGCCAGTAGCAAATTCGACAGGGAAGAGACCCAGTACTTC. Amino acid sequence: CASSKFDREETQYF.

This clonotype was counted a few times. The V gene is TRBV7-9, the J gene TRBJ2-5, with D maybe TRBD2 (6 bases). CDR3 length: 16 residues. Trimming took 1 base from V and 0 from J, leaving 12 bases between them. The germline CDR1 and CDR2 sequences are SEHNR and FQNEAQ (reference sequence). The CDR3 spells CASSLVTGDYQETQYF. The CDR3 DNA reads TGTGCCAGCAGCTTAGTTACCGGGGACTACCAAGAGACCCAGTACTTC. The entire variable domain, with the rest obtained from reference TRBV7-9 and TRBJ2-5, is as follows: DTGVSQNPRHKITKRGQNVTFRCDPISEHNRLYWYRQTLGQGPEFLTYFQNEAQLEKSRLLSDRFSAERPKGSFSTLEIQRTEQGDSAMYLCASSLVTGDYQETQYFGPGTRLLVL.

V gene TRBV6-2 or TRBV6-3 combines with J gene TRBJ2-5, with D unclear. CDR1 and CDR2 from the germline V gene are MNHEY and SVGEGT. The V end was cut by 11 bases, the J end by 1 base, with 14 bases between. There are 13 residues in the CDR3. In nucleotides, the CDR3 is TGTGCCTCGACGGACGCGCCCCAAGAGACCCAGTACTTC. It codes for CASTDAPQETQYF.

This clonotype was detected ten times or more. The chain has TRBV7-3 and TRBJ2-1, with TRBD2 matching over 10 bases. The CDR3 has 14 amino acids. Germline CDR1 reads SGHTA; CDR2 reads FQGTGA. With V trimmed by 6 bases and J by 12 bases, 11 bases remained unmatched. CDR3 DNA sequence: TGTGCCAGCAGTCTGACCAGCGGGGGGGTCGGGCAGTTCTTC. It yields the protein CASSLTSGGVGQFF.

This clonotype appeared a few times. This chain uses TRBV2 with TRBJ2-2, with TRBD1 as a possible D gene (6 bases). Germline CDR1 is SNHLY and CDR2 is FYNNEI. The length of the CDR3 is 14 residues. Deletions cut 7 bases from V and 0 bases from J, with 9 bases between. In nucleotides, the CDR3 is TGTGCCAGCAAGGGGGTGTCGAACACCGGGGAGCTGTTTTTT. It is translated as CASKGVSNTGELFF.

In its sample, this clonotype was seen a few times. J is TRBJ2-1 and V is TRBV20-1, with D possibly being TRBD2 (7 bases). V shed 7 bases and J shed 0 bases, with 19 bases lying between them. Looked up from germline, CDR1 is DFQATT and CDR2 is SNEGSKA (reference sequence). There are 16 residues in the CDR3. The CDR3 protein is CSVIGRGASSYNEQFF. The CDR3 DNA follows: TGCAGTGTCATCGGCCGGGGGGCCAGCTCCTACAATGAGCAGTTCTTC.

This clonotype was detected many times. The chain uses TRBV12-3 or TRBV12-4 and TRBJ1-1, with a possible D match to TRBD1 (5 bases). V was cut by 6 bases and J by 0 bases, with 17 bases left in between. The CDR3 runs to 16 residues. The CDR3 coding sequence is TGTGCCAGCAGCCCCAAAGGCGGGGCCGTGAACACTGAAGCTTTCTTT. Amino acids: CASSPKGGAVNTEAFF.